The 11 T cell receptor beta chains presented below share a single source sample, sequenced in a study of shared clonotypes between healthy human individuals. The data were produced by immunoSEQ multiplex PCR, yet TCRdb's version contains in-frame clones alone and is incomplete. The sample includes about 1 million clones, 65% to 75% of them seen just once. Sample: memory CD4+ T cells sorted from blood. Subset defined: CD45RA-negative fraction. Receptors originate from a man aged 18 to 35 in good health.

Here the CDR3 DNA reads TGTGCCAGCAGTTCTAAGTCCTCCGGGACAGGGGTAGGAGAAGGCCCTAGGATCGTCTACTTC. It codes for CASSSKSSGTGVGEGPRIVYF. The chain combines TRBV27 with TRBJ2-7; TRBD1 matches at 10 bases. V shed 4 bases, J shed 13 bases, and the junction held 34 bases outside the gene matches. Looked up from germline, CDR1 is MNHEY and CDR2 is SMNVEV (reference sequence). The CDR3 has 21 amino acids.

The rearrangement uses TRBV12-2 and TRBJ1-4. TRBV12-2 is noted as a pseudogene. This CDR3 has 13 amino acids. The CDR3 here is CASIERVNEKLFF. As DNA, the CDR3 is TGTGCAAGTATTGAGAGGGTCAATGAAAAACTGTTTTTT.

The chain couples TRBV23-1 to TRBJ2-7; either TRBD1 or TRBD2 may supply D (6 bases each). TRBV23-1 is known as an ORF, though its function is uncertain. This CDR3 has 22 amino acids. Trimming removed 6 bases from V and 5 bases from J, with 41 bases in between. CDR3 DNA sequence: TGCGCCAGCAGGCTAACCCGGGACATAATTCCCACGACTAGAGACTTCTGGGACGAGCAGTACTTC. Protein product: CASRLTRDIIPTTRDFWDEQYF.

The rearrangement uses TRBV11-2 and TRBJ2-1, with 7 bases that match TRBD2. The J segment lost 2 bases and the V segment lost 4 bases, leaving 5 bases of the junction unmatched. Looked up from germline, CDR1 is SGHAT and CDR2 is FQNNGV. CDR3 length: 15 residues. In DNA form, the CDR3 reads TGTGCCAGCAGCTCTACAGCGGGAACCTACAATGAGCAGTTCTTC. It translates to CASSSTAGTYNEQFF. The full variable domain, in which reference TRBV11-2 and TRBJ2-1 provide the parts outside the CDR3, is EAGVAQSPRYKIIEKRQSVAFWCNPISGHATLYWYQQILGQGPKLLIQFQNNGVVDDSQLPKDRFSAERLKGVDSTLKIQPAKLEDSAVYLCASSSTAGTYNEQFFGPGTRLTVL.

The chain uses TRBV5-5 and TRBJ1-5; D may be TRBD1 (5 bases). The V end was cut by 2 bases, the J end by 6 bases, with 9 bases between. The germline CDR1 and CDR2 sequences are SGHKS and YYEKEE (reference sequence). The CDR3 is 13 residues long. DNA of the CDR3: TGTGCCAGCAGCTTAAGCAGGGCTCAGCCCCAGCATTTT. It translates to CASSLSRAQPQHF.

The chain combines TRBV7-2 with TRBJ2-7; the match to TRBD1 covers 8 bases. The germline gives CDR1 SGHTA, CDR2 FQGNSA. The CDR3 is made up of 15 amino acids. With 1 base clipped from V and 0 bases from J, the junction kept 2 bases outside the gene matches. The CDR3 nucleotides read TGTGCCAGCAGCTTAGGGACAGGGAGCTCCTACGAGCAGTACTTC. Amino acid sequence: CASSLGTGSSYEQYF.

V and J are TRBV14 and TRBJ1-2; the D is unclear. Trimming pared 1 base from V and 8 bases from J, leaving 11 bases between. The germline gives CDR1 SGHDN, CDR2 FVKESK. CDR3 length: 13 amino acids. The CDR3 loop is CASSQVTRSGYTF. CDR3 nucleotides: TGTGCCAGCAGCCAAGTAACTCGTTCGGGCTACACCTTC. The full variable domain, its missing parts supplied by reference TRBV14 and TRBJ1-2, is EAGVTQFPSHSVIEKGQTVTLRCDPISGHDNLYWYRRVMGKEIKFLLHFVKESKQDESGMPNNRFLAERTGGTYSTLKVQPAELEDSGVYFCASSQVTRSGYTFGSGTRLTVV.

The chain recombines TRBV18 with TRBJ2-7; D possibly corresponds to TRBD1 (6 bases). CDR1 and CDR2 from the germline V gene are KGHSH and LQKENI. The V and J ends lost 3 bases and 4 bases respectively, with 16 bases between them. The CDR3 length is 15 residues. CDR3 DNA sequence: TGTGCCAGCTCACCGCCCGGGACAAGTTCTTACGAGCAGTACTTC. This gives the protein CASSPPGTSSYEQYF. The full variable domain, completed using reference TRBV18 and TRBJ2-7, is NAGVMQNPRHLVRRRGQEARLRCSPMKGHSHVYWYRQLPEEGLKFMVYLQKENIIDESGMPKERFSAEFPKEGPSILRIQQVVRGDSAAYFCASSPPGTSSYEQYFGPGTRLTVT.

The chain recombines TRBV10-2 with TRBJ1-2, with D maybe TRBD1 (5 bases). Germline CDR1 and CDR2: WSHSY and SAAADI. CDR3 length: 14 residues. Between the trimmed V and J ends, which lost 2 bases and 4 bases, there was a span of 11 bases. The CDR3 protein is CASSEVGGSYGYTF. As DNA, the CDR3 is TGCGCCAGCAGTGAGGTCGGGGGGAGCTATGGCTACACCTTC.

The rearrangement links TRBV19 to TRBJ1-2, with 8 bases aligning to TRBD1. This CDR3 comprises 14 residues. Germline trimming cut 9 bases from V and 4 bases from J; bases unmatched to any gene: 10. The germline V gene has CDR1 LNHDA and CDR2 SQIVND (reference sequence). The chain's CDR3 is CASTTGTGLYGYTF. The CDR3 DNA sequence: TGTGCCAGCACAACCGGGACAGGTCTCTATGGCTACACCTTC.

The genes are TRBV11-2 and TRBJ2-5; possibly TRBD2 for D (5 bases). Trimming took 1 base from V and 2 from J, leaving 11 bases between them. The CDR3 has 15 amino acids. Germline lookup yields CDR1 SGHAT and CDR2 FQNNGV. CDR3 sequence: CASSLVANVQETQYF. The CDR3 nucleotides are TGTGCCAGCAGCTTAGTAGCGAATGTTCAAGAGACCCAGTACTTC.